The rows below give T cell receptor beta chains drawn from one sample of a study of CD8+CD57+ T cells in acquired aplastic anemia. Using its own MiXCR run on the reads, TCRdb lists one record per CDR3 protein. This table holds 150,000 to 200,000 distinct CDR3 sequences, just under 50% found once. Sample: sorted CD4+, CD8+, or CD8+CD57+ T cells (not recorded which) from PBMCs. The receptors stem from a human donor with aplastic anemia. CDR3s include the opening cysteine and the closing phenylalanine or tryptophan. A D gene is named only where the DNA matches it firmly. Only part of the rows carry a size: once, few, many, or a class if the clone is expanded.

J,V,D,size,DNA,CDR3
TRBJ2-7,TRBV15,TRBD1,few,TGTGCCACCAGCGGAGCGACAGGGGGGGGGGAGCAGTACTTC,CATSGATGGGEQYF
TRBJ2-5,TRBV3-1,TRBD2,many,TGTGCCAGCAGCCAAGGAGGGAGGCAAGGGGCGGGGGCCCAGTACTTC,CASSQGGRQGAGAQYF
TRBJ1-1,TRBV5-1,TRBD1,many,TGCGCCAGCAGCGGGACAGGGCTTGGAAACACTGAAGCTTTCTTT,CASSGTGLGNTEAFF
TRBJ1-1,TRBV5-1,.,many,TGCGCCAGCAGCTTGGCTGGGACCAGTGACATGAACACTGAAGCTTTCTTT,CASSLAGTSDMNTEAFF
TRBJ2-7,TRBV7-9,.,few,TGTGCCAGCAGTCCGGAGAAGGGGATCTCCTACGAGCAGTACTTC,CASSPEKGISYEQYF
TRBJ2-5,TRBV24-1,TRBD1,.,TGTGCCACCAGTGATCGAGACAGGGGTGTCCAAGAGACCCAGTACTTC,CATSDRDRGVQETQYF
TRBJ2-7,TRBV2,.,.,TGTGCCAGCAGGGGGGGAACCGTCTCCTACGAGCAGTACTTC,CASRGGTVSYEQYF
TRBJ2-2,TRBV7-7,.,.,TGTGCTAGCAGCTTGGCAGAAGGGGGGGAGCTGTTTTTT,CASSLAEGGELFF
TRBJ1-5,TRBV6-5,.,few,TGTGCCAGCAGTTACTCCATAGACCAGCCCGCCCGGACCCAGCATTTT,CASSYSIDQPARTQHF
TRBJ2-1,TRBV20-1,.,.,TGCAGTGCTCGTCTGGATGAGCAGTTCTTC,CSARLDEQFF
TRBJ2-2,TRBV2,TRBD1,.,TGTGCCAGCAGAGCGGGACAGGGGGCGACCACCGGGGAGCTGTTTTTT,CASRAGQGATTGELFF
TRBJ2-1,TRBV2,TRBD2,once,TGTGCCAGCTGTATGTTAGCGGGGGGCTACAATGAGCAGTTCTTC,CASCMLAGGYNEQFF
TRBJ1-6,TRBV19,.,.,TGTGCCAGTAGTCTTCCACAGGGATCACCCCTCCACTTT,CASSLPQGSPLHF
TRBJ1-2,TRBV5-6,TRBD1,many,TGTGCCAGCAGCCAACGGACAGGAGGAATCTATGGCTACACCTTC,CASSQRTGGIYGYTF
TRBJ1-2,TRBV18,.,few,TGTGCCAGCTCACCAGTACCGGGGGAAGGAGCTGGCTACACCTTC,CASSPVPGEGAGYTF